A selection of T cell receptor beta chains follows, all from one sample in a study of blood T cell repertoires in COVID-19. Profiling relied on immunoSEQ multiplex PCR, and the TCRdb table lists in-frame clones only, not all of them. The sample gives 120,000 to 150,000 clones, approximately 80% of which show up once; over 10% is in the top ten. The sequenced sample was peripheral blood. Every receptor here comes from a man aged 55 to 70 with active or convalescent COVID-19. Each CDR3 is given without its conserved first and last residue.

J gene,V gene,CDR3 protein
TRBJ1-6,TRBV3-1/TRBV3-2,ASSQGGNFGSPLH
TRBJ2-5,TRBV4-3,ASSQDWPSGQETQY
TRBJ2-1,TRBV19,ATSGRDRVLNEQF
TRBJ2-3,TRBV5-5,ASSFPGLATTRTSTDTQY
TRBJ1-1,TRBV24-1,ATSDWPETEAF
TRBJ2-3,TRBV7-3,ASSSTGLNTDTQY
TRBJ2-2,TRBV6-5,ASIGGRRAGELF
TRBJ1-1,TRBV28,ATRGDTEAF
TRBJ2-2,TRBV3-1/TRBV3-2,ASTPGSNGELF
TRBJ1-5,TRBV28,ASSLDQGYQPQH
TRBJ1-5,TRBV6-5,ASRGGLSSNQPQH
TRBJ2-1,TRBV28,ASIQRSQGGEQF
TRBJ2-3,TRBV10-3,AIKAGDTDTQY
TRBJ2-6,TRBV15,ATSSRAGGERSPGVLT
TRBJ1-6,TRBV5-6,ASSSTGSTDSSPLH
TRBJ1-1,TRBV12-3/TRBV12-4,ASSLGGPLEAF
TRBJ2-1,TRBV27,ASTIRPGLAVFEQF
TRBJ1-1,TRBV19,ASSTQGEAF
TRBJ2-3,TRBV27,ASSLGRSVRTDTQY
TRBJ2-1,TRBV3-1/TRBV3-2,ASSLSSGRSNEQF
TRBJ2-3,TRBV4-3,ASSQDSREGNTQY
TRBJ1-1,TRBV6-2/TRBV6-3,ASSYFVVTRTEAF
TRBJ1-3,TRBV18,ASSLGQASSGNTIY